The clone carrying this T cell receptor beta chain was detected ten times or more. Germline CDR1 reads SGHVS; CDR2 reads FNYEAQ. The V gene lost 3 bases and the J gene lost 0 bases, with 9 bases spanning the gap. The CDR3 runs 14 residues. The data originate from a study of T cells in Graves' hyperthyroidism and ophthalmopathy. RNA transcripts gave rise to amplified TCR beta CDR3 regions. HTBI primers were employed in a first-round RT-PCR of the TCR CDR3. TCRdb fed the multiplex PCR reads into MiXCR, producing one record per CDR3 protein. This sample has hundreds of thousands of distinct CDR3 sequences, with 35% to 55% found just once.

The sequencing sample was made of peripheral blood or thyroid tissue (not recorded which). The chain joins TRBV7-6 to TRBJ2-7, with D unresolved. The receptor comes from a young woman with Graves' hyperthyroidism. The CDR3 nucleotides read TGTGCCAGCAGCTTCGGGTACGGCTCCTACGAGCAGTACTTC. Its protein product is CASSFGYGSYEQYF.